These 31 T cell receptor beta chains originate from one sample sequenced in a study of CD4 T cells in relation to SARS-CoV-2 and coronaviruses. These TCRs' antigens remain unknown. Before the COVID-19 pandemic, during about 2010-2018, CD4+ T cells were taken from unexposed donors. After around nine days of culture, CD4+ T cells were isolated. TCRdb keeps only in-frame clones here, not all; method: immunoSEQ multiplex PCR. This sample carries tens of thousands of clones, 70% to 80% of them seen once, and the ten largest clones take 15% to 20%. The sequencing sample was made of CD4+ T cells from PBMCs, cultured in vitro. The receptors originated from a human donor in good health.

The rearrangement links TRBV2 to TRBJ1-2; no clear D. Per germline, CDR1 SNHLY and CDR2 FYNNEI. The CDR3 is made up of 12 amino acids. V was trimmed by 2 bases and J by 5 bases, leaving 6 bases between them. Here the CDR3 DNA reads TGTGCCAGCAGTGAAAGGGCTTATGGCTACACCTTC. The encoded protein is CASSERAYGYTF.

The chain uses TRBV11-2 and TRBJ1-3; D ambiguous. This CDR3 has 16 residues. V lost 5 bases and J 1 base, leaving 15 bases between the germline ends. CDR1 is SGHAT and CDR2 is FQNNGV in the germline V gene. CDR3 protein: CASSLPLDPSGNTIYF. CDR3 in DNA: TGTGCCAGCAGCCTTCCCCTTGACCCTTCTGGAAACACCATATATTTT.

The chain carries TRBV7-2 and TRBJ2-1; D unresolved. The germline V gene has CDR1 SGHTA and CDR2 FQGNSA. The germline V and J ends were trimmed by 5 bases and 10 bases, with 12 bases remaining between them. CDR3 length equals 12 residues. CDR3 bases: TGTGCCAGCAGCGGCTACGCGAGAGAGCAGTTCTTC. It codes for CASSGYAREQFF.

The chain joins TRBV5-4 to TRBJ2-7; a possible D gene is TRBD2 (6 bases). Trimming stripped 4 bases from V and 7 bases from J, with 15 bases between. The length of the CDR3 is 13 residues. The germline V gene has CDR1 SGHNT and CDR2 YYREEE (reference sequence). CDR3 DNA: TGTGCCAGCAGCCTCTATTGGGACTCGGAGCAGTACTTC. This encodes CASSLYWDSEQYF.

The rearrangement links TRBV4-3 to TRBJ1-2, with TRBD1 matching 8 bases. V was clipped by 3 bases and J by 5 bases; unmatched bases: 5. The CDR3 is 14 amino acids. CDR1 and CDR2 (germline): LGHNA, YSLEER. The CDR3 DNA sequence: TGCGCCAGCAGCCACCCGGACAGGGATTATGGCTACACCTTC. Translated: CASSHPDRDYGYTF.

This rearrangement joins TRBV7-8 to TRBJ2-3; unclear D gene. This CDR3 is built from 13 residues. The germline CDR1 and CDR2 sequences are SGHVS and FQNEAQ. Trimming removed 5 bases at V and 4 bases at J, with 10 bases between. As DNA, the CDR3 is TGTGCCAGCAGCCCCTTGGGTTCAGATACGCAGTATTTT. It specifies CASSPLGSDTQYF.

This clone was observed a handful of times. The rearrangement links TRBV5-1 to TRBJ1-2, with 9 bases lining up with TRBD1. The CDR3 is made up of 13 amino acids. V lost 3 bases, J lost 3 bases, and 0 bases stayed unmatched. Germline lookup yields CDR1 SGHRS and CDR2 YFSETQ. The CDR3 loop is CASSWDRDYGYTF. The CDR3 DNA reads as TGCGCCAGCAGCTGGGACAGGGACTATGGCTACACCTTC.

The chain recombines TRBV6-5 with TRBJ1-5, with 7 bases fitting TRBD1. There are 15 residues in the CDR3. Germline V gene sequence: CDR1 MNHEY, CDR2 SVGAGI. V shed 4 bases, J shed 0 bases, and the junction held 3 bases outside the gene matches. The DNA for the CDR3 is TGTGCCAGCAGTTCCGGGACAGTTAGCAATCAGCCCCAGCATTTT. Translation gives CASSSGTVSNQPQHF.

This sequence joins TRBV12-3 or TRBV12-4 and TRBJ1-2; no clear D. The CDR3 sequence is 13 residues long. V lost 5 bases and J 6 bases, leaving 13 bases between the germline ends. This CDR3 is CASSPPHYDGYTF. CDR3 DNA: TGTGCCAGCAGTCCGCCCCACTATGATGGCTACACCTTC.

The CDR3 region has the DNA TGTGCCACCACCCCGGCAGTGGGGGGCTACGAGCAGTACTTC. Translating it yields CATTPAVGGYEQYF. The chain has TRBV6-5 and TRBJ2-7, with D tentatively TRBD2 (6 bases). Germline V CDR1 and CDR2: MNHEY, SVGAGI. The V and J ends lost 10 bases and 3 bases respectively, with 19 bases between them. The CDR3 has 14 amino acids.

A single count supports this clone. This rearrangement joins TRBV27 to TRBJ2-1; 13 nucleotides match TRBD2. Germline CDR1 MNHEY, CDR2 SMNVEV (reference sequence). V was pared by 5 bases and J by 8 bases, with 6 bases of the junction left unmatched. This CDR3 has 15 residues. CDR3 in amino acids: CASSPLAGGHYEQFF. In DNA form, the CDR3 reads TGTGCCAGCAGTCCACTAGCGGGGGGGCACTATGAGCAGTTCTTC.

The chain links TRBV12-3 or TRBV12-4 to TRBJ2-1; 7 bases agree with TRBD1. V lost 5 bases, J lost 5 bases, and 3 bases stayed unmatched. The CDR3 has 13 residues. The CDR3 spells CASSTQGNNEQFF. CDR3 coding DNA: TGTGCCAGCAGTACACAGGGGAACAATGAGCAGTTCTTC.

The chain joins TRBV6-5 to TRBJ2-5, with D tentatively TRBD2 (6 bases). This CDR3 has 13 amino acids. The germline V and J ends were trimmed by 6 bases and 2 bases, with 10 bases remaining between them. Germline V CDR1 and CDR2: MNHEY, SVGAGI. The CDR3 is CASRRLGQETQYF. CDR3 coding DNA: TGTGCCAGCAGGAGACTAGGACAAGAGACCCAGTACTTC.

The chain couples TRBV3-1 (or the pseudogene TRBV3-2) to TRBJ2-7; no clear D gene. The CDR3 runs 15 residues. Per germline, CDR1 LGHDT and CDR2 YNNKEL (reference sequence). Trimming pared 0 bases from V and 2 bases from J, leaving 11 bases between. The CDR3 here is CASSQDLAQPYEQYF. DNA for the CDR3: TGTGCCAGCAGCCAAGATTTGGCCCAACCCTACGAGCAGTACTTC.

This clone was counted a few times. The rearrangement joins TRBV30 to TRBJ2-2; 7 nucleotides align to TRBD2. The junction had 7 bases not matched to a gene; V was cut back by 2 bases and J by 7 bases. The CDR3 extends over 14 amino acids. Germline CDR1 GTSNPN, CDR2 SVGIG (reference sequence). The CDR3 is CAWSQLGRVGELFF. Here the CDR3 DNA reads TGTGCCTGGAGTCAGCTAGGGAGGGTCGGGGAGCTGTTTTTT.

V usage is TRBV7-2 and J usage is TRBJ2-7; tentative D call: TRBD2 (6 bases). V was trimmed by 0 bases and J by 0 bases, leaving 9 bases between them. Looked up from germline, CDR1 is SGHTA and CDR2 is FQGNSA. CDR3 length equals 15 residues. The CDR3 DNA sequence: TGTGCCAGCAGCTTAGCACGGGGGACCTCCTACGAGCAGTACTTC. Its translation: CASSLARGTSYEQYF.

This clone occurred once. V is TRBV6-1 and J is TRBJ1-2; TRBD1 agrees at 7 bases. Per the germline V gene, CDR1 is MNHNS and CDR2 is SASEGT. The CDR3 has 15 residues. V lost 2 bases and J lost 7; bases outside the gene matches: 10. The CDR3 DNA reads TGTGCCAGCAGTGAAACAGGGGTCTGGATGGCTGGCTACACCTTC. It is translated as CASSETGVWMAGYTF.

Here the CDR3 DNA reads TGTGCCAGCAGTGAGAGGGGCACGAAGAATGAGCAGTTCTTC. It codes for CASSERGTKNEQFF. The genes are TRBV25-1 and TRBJ2-1; either TRBD1 or TRBD2 may supply D (5 bases each). The V end lost 3 bases, the J end lost 7 bases, and 13 bases lay between the germline ends. The CDR3 spans 14 residues. Germline loops: CDR1 MGHDK, CDR2 SYGVNS.

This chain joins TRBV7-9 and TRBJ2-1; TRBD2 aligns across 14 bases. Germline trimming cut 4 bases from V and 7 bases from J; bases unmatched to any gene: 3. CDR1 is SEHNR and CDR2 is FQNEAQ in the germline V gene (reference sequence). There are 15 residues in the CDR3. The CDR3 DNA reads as TGTGCCAGCAGCTCCGGGACTAGCGGGAGAAATGAGCAGTTCTTC. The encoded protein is CASSSGTSGRNEQFF.

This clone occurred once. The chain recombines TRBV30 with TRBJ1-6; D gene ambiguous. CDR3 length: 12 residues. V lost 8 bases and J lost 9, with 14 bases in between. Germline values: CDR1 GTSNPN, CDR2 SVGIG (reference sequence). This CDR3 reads CAQTAGTSPLHF. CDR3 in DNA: TGTGCCCAGACGGCTGGTACTTCACCCCTCCACTTT.

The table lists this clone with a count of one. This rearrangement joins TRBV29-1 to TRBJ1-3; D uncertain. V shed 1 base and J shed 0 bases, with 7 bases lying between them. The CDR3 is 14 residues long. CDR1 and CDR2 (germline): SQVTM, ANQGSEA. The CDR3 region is CSVEVNSSGNTIYF. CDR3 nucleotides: TGCAGCGTTGAAGTAAACAGCTCTGGAAACACCATATATTTT.

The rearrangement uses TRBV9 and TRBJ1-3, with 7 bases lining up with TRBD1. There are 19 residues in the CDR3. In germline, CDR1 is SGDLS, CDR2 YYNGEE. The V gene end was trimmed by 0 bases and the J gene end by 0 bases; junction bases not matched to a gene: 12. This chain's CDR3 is CASSVEELGTVNSGNTIYF. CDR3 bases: TGTGCCAGCAGCGTAGAGGAGTTAGGGACAGTGAACTCTGGAAACACCATATATTTT.

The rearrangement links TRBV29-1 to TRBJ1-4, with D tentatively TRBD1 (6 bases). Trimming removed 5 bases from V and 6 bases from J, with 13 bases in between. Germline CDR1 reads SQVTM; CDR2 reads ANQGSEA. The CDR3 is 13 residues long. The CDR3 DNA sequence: TGCAGCGTTCATACCGGGACACATGAAAAACTGTTTTTT. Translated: CSVHTGTHEKLFF.

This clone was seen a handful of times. CDR3 in DNA: TGTGCCAGCAGCCAAGAAGCGGGGGCGAGGGGCTATGGCTACACCTTC. Amino acids: CASSQEAGARGYGYTF. The chain employs TRBV3-1 (or the pseudogene TRBV3-2) and TRBJ1-2, with D possibly being TRBD1 (6 bases). The CDR3 runs 16 residues. V was clipped by 0 bases and J by 4 bases, with 15 bases between them. CDR1 and CDR2 (germline): LGHDT, YNNKEL (reference sequence).

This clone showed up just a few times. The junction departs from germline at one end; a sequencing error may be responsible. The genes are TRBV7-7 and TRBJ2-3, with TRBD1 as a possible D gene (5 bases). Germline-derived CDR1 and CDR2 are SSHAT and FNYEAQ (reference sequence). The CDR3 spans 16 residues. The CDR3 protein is CASSLGPGKGTDTQYF. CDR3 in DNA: TGTGCTAGCAGCTTAGGGCCAGGGAAAGGAACAGATACGCAGTATTTT.

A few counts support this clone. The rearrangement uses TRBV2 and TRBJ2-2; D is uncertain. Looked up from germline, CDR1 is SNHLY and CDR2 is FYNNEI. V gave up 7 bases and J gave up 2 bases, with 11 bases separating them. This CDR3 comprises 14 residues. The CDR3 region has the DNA TGTGCCAGCATCGGGCGTAGAAACACCGGGGAGCTGTTTTTT. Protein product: CASIGRRNTGELFF.

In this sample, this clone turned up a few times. The CDR3 region is CASSYVGYGSPLHF. Written as DNA, the CDR3 is TGTGCCAGCAGCTACGTAGGGTATGGTTCACCCCTCCACTTT. The chain couples TRBV27 to TRBJ1-6, with D hard to call. The CDR3 extends over 14 amino acids. Germline V lookup: CDR1 MNHEY, CDR2 SMNVEV (reference sequence). Trimming stripped 6 bases from V and 9 bases from J, with 15 bases between.

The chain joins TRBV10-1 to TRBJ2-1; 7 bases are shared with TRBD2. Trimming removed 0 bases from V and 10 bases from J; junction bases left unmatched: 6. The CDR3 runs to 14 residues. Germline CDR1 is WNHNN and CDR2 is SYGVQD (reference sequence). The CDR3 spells CASSESRGVSEQFF. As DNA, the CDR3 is TGCGCCAGCAGTGAGTCTCGGGGGGTGTCGGAGCAGTTCTTC.

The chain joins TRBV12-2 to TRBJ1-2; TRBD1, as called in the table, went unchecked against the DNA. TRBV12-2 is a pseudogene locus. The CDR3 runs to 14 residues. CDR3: CASRLPGHRTLYTF. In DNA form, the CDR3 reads TGTGCAAGTCGCCTTCCGGGACACAGGACCCTCTACACCTTC.

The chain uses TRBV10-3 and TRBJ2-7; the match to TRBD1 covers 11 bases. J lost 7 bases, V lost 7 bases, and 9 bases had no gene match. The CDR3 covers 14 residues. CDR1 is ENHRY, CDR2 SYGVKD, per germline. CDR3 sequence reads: CAIMRDRGELEQYF. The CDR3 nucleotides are TGTGCCATCATGAGGGACAGGGGGGAGCTGGAGCAGTACTTC.

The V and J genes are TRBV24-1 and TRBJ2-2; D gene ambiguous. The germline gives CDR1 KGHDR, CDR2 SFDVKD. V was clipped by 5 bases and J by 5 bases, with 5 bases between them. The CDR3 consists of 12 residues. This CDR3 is CATSAQTGELFF. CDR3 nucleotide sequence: TGTGCCACCAGTGCCCAGACCGGGGAGCTGTTTTTT.